This section outlines one T cell receptor beta chain sequence together with its context. Its specificity is not known. This sample was taken from a study of cytomegalovirus exposure and HLA in healthy donors. Both 60 Vbeta primers and 13 Jbeta primers went into the PCR. Assay: immunoSEQ multiplex PCR; the TCRdb copy retains only in-frame clones and omits some. Its clone listing holds approximately 20,000 clones. Study-level points and caveats: A later analysis found TCR association rates differed by HLA locus, highest for DRB1 and lowest for HLA-C. While the bulk of TCR sequences proved rare, some public TCRs turned up in many donors.

Per the germline V gene, CDR1 is SGHTA and CDR2 is FQGNSA. The CDR3 has 14 residues. V dropped 6 bases and J dropped 2; count of bases not matched to a gene: 4. This clonotype was obtained from a man aged 55-75 years in good health and CMV-seropositive. The sequenced sample was PBMCs. The chain recombines TRBV7-2 with TRBJ1-3, with TRBD1 matching 7 bases. The CDR3 reads CASRRTGTGNTIYF. As DNA, the CDR3 is TGTGCCAGCAGAAGGACAGGAACTGGAAACACCATATATTTT.